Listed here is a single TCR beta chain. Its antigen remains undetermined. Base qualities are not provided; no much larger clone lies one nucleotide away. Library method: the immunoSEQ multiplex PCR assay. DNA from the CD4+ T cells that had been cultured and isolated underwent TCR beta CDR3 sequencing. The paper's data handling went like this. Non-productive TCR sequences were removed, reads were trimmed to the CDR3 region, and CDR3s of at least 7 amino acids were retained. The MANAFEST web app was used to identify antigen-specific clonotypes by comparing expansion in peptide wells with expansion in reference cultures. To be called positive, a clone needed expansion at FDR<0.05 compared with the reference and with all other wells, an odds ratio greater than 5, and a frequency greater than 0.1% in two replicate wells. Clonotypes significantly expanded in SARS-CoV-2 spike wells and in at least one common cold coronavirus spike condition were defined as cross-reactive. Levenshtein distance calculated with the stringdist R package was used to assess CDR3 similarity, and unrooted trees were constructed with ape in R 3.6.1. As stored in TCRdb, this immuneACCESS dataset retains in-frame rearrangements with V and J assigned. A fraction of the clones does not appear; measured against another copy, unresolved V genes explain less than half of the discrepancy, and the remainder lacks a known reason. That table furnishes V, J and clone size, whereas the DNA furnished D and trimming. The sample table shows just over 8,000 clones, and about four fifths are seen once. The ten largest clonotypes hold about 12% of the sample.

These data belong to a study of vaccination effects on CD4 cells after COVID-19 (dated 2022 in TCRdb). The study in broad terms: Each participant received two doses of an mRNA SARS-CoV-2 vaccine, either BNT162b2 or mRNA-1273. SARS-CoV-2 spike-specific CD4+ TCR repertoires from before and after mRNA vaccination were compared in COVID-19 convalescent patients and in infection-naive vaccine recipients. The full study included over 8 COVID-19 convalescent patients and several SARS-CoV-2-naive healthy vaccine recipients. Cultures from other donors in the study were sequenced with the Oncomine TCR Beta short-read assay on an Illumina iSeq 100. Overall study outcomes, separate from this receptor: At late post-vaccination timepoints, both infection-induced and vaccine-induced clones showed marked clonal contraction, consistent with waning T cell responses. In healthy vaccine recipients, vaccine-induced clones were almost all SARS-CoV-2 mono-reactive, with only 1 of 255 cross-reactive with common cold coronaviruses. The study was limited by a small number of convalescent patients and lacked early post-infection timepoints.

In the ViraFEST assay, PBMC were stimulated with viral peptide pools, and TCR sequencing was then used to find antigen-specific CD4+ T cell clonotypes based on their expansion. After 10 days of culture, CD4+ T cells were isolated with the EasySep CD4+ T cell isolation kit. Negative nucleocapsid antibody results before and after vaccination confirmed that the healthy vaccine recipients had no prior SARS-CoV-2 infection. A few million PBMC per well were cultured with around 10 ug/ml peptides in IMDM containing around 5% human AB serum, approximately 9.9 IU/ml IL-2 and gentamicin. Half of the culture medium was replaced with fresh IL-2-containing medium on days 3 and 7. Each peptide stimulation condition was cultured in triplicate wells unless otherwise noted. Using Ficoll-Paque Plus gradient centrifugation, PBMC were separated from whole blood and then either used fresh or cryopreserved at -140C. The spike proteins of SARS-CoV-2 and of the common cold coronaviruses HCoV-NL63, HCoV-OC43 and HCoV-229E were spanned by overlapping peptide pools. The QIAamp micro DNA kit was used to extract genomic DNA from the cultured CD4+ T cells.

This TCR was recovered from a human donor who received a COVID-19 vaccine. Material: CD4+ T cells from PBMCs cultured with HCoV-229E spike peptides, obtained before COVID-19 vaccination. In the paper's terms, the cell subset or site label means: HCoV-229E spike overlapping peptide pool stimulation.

The nucleotides read TGTGCCTGGAGTGCAGGCGGAAACACCATATATTTT. It specifies CAWSAGGNTIYF. Recombination connected TRBV30 to TRBJ1-3, with the D gene not clear enough to name. V and J lose 1 base and 4 bases, and a span of 5 bases separates them. The germline V gene (reference sequence) specifies GTSNPN as CDR1 and SVGIG as CDR2. The CDR3 goes from the cysteine to the phenylalanine over 12 residues. Of all the DNA, just the CDR3 is kept, 36 bases in frame from base 1.